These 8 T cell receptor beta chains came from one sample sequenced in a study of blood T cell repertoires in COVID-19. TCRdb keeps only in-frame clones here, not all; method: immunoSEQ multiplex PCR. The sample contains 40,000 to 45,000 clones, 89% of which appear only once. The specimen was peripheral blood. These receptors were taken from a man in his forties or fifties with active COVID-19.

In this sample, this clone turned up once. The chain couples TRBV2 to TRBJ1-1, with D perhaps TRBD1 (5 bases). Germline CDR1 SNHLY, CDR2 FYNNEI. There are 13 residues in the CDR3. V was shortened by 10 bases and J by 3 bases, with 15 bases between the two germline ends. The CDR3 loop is CATARGGDTEAFF. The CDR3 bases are TGTGCCACCGCACGGGGAGGGGACACTGAAGCTTTCTTT.

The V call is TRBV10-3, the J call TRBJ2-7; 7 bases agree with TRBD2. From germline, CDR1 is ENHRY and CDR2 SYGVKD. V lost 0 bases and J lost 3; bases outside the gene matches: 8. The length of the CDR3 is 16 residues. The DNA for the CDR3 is TGTGCCATCAGTGAGTCAGGGGCTAGCGGATTCTACGAGCAGTACTTC. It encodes CAISESGASGFYEQYF.

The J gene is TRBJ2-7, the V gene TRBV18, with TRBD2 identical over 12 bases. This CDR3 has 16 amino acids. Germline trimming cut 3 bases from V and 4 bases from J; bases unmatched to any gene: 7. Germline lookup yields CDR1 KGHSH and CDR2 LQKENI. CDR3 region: CASSPGPSGRGYEQYF. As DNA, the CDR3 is TGTGCCAGCTCACCTGGCCCTAGCGGGAGGGGGTACGAGCAGTACTTC. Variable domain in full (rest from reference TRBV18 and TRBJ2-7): NAGVMQNPRHLVRRRGQEARLRCSPMKGHSHVYWYRQLPEEGLKFMVYLQKENIIDESGMPKERFSAEFPKEGPSILRIQQVVRGDSAAYFCASSPGPSGRGYEQYFGPGTRLTVT.

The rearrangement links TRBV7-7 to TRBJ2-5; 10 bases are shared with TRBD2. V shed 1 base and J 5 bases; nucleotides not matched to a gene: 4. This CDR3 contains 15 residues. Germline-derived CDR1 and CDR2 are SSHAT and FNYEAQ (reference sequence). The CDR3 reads CASSLGLAGVETQYF. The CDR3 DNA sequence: TGTGCCAGCAGCTTAGGGCTAGCGGGAGTGGAGACCCAGTACTTC.

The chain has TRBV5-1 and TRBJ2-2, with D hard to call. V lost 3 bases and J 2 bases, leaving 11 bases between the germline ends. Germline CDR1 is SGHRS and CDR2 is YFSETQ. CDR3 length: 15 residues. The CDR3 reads CASSWSLLNTGELFF. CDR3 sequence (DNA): TGCGCCAGCAGCTGGTCATTACTCAACACCGGGGAGCTGTTTTTT.

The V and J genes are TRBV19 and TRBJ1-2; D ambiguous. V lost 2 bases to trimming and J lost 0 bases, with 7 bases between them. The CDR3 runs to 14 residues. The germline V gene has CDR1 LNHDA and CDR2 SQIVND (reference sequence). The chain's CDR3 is CASSITVPNYGYTF. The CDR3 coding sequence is TGTGCCAGTAGTATAACAGTTCCTAACTATGGCTACACCTTC.

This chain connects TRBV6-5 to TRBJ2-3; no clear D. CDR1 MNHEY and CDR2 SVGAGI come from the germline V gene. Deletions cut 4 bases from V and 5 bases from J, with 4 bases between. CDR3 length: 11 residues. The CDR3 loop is CASSSIDTQYF. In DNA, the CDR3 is TGTGCCAGCAGTTCCATAGATACGCAGTATTTT.

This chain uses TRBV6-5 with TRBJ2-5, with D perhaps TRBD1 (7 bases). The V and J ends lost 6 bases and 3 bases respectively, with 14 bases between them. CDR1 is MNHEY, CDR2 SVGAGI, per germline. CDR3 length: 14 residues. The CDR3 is CASSRGTVKETQYF. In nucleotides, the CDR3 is TGTGCCAGCAGCCGCGGGACAGTTAAAGAGACCCAGTACTTC.